This T cell receptor beta chain is from a study of shared clonotypes between healthy human individuals. Participating donors were healthy, HIV-negative adults free of recent acute infections or vaccinations. To note about this clone: Antigen: not known.

Using 200 ng DNA, around 30,000 T cell genomes, the sorted-subset replicate PCRs were run. Data came from immunoSEQ multiplex PCR; TCRdb stores just in-frame clones and leaves some out. The sample has about 1.5 million clones, 95% to 97% seen once. Study results and limitations: An expected dependence of interdonor clonotype sharing on sequencing depth was noted. Several donors held about 5% of naive CD4 clonotypes in common.

The V gene's germline CDR1 is LGHNA and CDR2 YSLEER. This CDR3 spans 13 amino acids. The germline V and J ends were trimmed by 0 bases and 7 bases, with 7 bases remaining between them. J is TRBJ1-5 and V is TRBV4-3; no clear D. Sequences were obtained from naive CD4+ T cells sorted from blood. Documented subset: CD45RA+ positively selected. The source of this sequence is a man aged 25 to 45 in good health. The CDR3 loop is CASSQEAPQPQHF. CDR3 DNA sequence: TGCGCCAGCAGCCAAGAGGCCCCCCAGCCCCAGCATTTT.